Below, 27 T cell receptor beta chains from the same sample are listed, as sequenced in a study of shared clonotypes between healthy human individuals. Method: immunoSEQ multiplex PCR; TCRdb's copy keeps in-frame clones and lacks some. The sample has under 1,100,000 clones, around 82% seen once. Material: memory CD4+ T cells from PBMCs. As to subset: CD45RA-negative fraction. The origin of the receptors is a man younger than 30 in good health. Some clones in this sample may be carry-over from other donors' samples.

The chain joins TRBV6-5 to TRBJ1-1, with D perhaps matching TRBD1 (6 bases). The CDR3 length is 14 residues. The V end was cut by 6 bases, the J end by 4 bases, with 15 bases between. Germline V gives CDR1 MNHEY, CDR2 SVGAGI. CDR3 in DNA: TGTGCCAGCAGCCGGGGGGGGCGCGGCACTGAAGCTTTCTTT. Translated, it gives CASSRGGRGTEAFF.

The J gene is TRBJ2-3, the V gene TRBV27, with TRBD1 matching 7 bases. The V and J ends lost 8 bases and 2 bases, in that order; junction bases with no gene match: 7. Germline CDR1 is MNHEY and CDR2 is SMNVEV (reference sequence). The CDR3 is 14 residues long. The CDR3 sequence is CASRGTAFTDTQYF. As DNA, the CDR3 is TGTGCCAGCCGAGGGACAGCGTTCACAGATACGCAGTATTTT.

V and J are TRBV7-3 and TRBJ2-1, with D perhaps TRBD2 (6 bases). This CDR3 contains 13 residues. V shed 4 bases and J shed 10 bases, with 14 bases lying between them. The V gene's germline CDR1 is SGHTA and CDR2 FQGTGA. CDR3 in DNA: TGTGCCAGCAGCTCGCAGCTTCTAGCGGAGCAGTTCTTC. Translated: CASSSQLLAEQFF.

This clone was seen a single time. V gene TRBV5-1 combines with J gene TRBJ1-1; perhaps TRBD1 as D (5 bases). V lost 4 bases, J lost 6 bases, and 16 bases lay in between. This CDR3 comprises 14 residues. CDR1 is SGHRS, CDR2 YFSETQ, per germline. The CDR3 DNA reads as TGCGCCAGCAGCGATCAATACCGGGGGGCTGAAGCTTTCTTT. Translating it yields CASSDQYRGAEAFF. Filled out from reference TRBV5-1 and TRBJ1-1, the complete variable domain reads KAGVTQTPRYLIKTRGQQVTLSCSPISGHRSVSWYQQTPGQGLQFLFEYFSETQRNKGNFPGRFSGRQFSNSRSEMNVSTLELGDSALYLCASSDQYRGAEAFFGQGTRLTVV.

The chain uses TRBV7-6 and TRBJ2-4, with D tentatively TRBD1 (6 bases). Germline CDR1 SGHVS, CDR2 FNYEAQ. This CDR3 has 20 amino acids. Trimming shortened V by 5 bases and J by 7 bases, and 33 bases separated the two germline ends. The CDR3 spells CASSPVSGFGIRGRVNIQYF. The CDR3 DNA is TGTGCCAGCAGCCCCGTCTCGGGTTTCGGAATCAGGGGTCGAGTCAACATTCAGTACTTC.

The rearrangement joins TRBV19 to TRBJ1-1; possibly TRBD1 for D (6 bases). This CDR3 is 11 amino acids long. The V end lost 8 bases, the J end lost 6 bases, and 10 bases lay between the germline ends. The germline V gene encodes CDR1 LNHDA and CDR2 SQIVND (reference sequence). The CDR3 reads CASGRTAEAFF. Here the CDR3 DNA reads TGTGCCAGTGGGAGGACAGCTGAAGCTTTCTTT.

J is TRBJ2-1 and V is TRBV7-3, with TRBD1 matching over 9 bases. Germline trimming cut 1 base from V and 5 bases from J; bases unmatched to any gene: 21. This CDR3 comprises 21 residues. Germline V lookup: CDR1 SGHTA, CDR2 FQGTGA. The CDR3 loop reads CASSLNAPSLRGTGSNNEQFF. In nucleotides, the CDR3 is TGTGCCAGCAGCTTAAATGCTCCGAGTCTGCGCGGGACAGGGTCGAACAATGAGCAGTTCTTC.

This clone was observed once. This chain links TRBV7-3 with TRBJ2-3; D call uncertain. Germline V gene lookup returns CDR1 SGHTA and CDR2 FQGTGA. The ends were cut back, 1 base at V and 5 bases at J, with 10 bases in the middle. The CDR3 consists of 14 residues. The CDR3 DNA sequence: TGTGCCAGCAGCTTAATTGGTAGGAAAGATACGCAGTATTTT. Translated, it gives CASSLIGRKDTQYF.

This clone was seen a handful of times. The chain carries TRBV21-1 and TRBJ1-2. TRBV21-1 is listed as a pseudogene. The CDR3 sequence is 16 residues long. The CDR3 DNA follows: TGTGCCAGCATACCAACATGGGGGGGAAAGGACTATGGCTACACCTTC. Amino acid sequence: CASIPTWGGKDYGYTF.

The chain combines TRBV4-3 with TRBJ1-1; tentatively, D is TRBD1 (6 bases). CDR1 and CDR2 from the germline V gene are LGHNA and YSLEER. V lost 0 bases and J lost 4, with 6 bases in between. The CDR3 runs to 13 residues. In DNA, the CDR3 is TGCGCCAGCAGCCAAGAACAGGGCACTGAAGCTTTCTTT. Translating gives CASSQEQGTEAFF.

This clone was picked up a small number of times. The rearrangement uses TRBV6-5 and TRBJ2-5; D perhaps matches TRBD2 (5 bases). The J call could be wrong; TRBJ2-7 is a better fit for the DNA end. This CDR3 is built from 14 residues. Germline loops: CDR1 MNHEY, CDR2 SVGAGI. This CDR3 reads CASSYSRDTYEQYF. The CDR3 nucleotides read TGTGCCAGCAGTTACTCGAGGGATACCTACGAGCAGTACTTC.

The chain couples TRBV28 to TRBJ1-5, with TRBD1 identical over 8 bases. Trimming removed 7 bases from V and 0 bases from J; junction bases left unmatched: 2. The germline V gene has CDR1 MDHEN and CDR2 SYDVKM. CDR3 length equals 14 residues. CDR3 protein: CASTGGGSNQPQHF. The DNA of the CDR3 is TGTGCCAGCACAGGGGGCGGTAGCAATCAGCCCCAGCATTTT.

The chain is built from TRBV5-1 and TRBJ2-6; 8 bases match TRBD1. The CDR3 has 19 amino acids. The germline CDR1 and CDR2 sequences are SGHRS and YFSETQ. V gave up 6 bases and J gave up 1 base; unmatched junction bases: 15. The CDR3 here is CASTFTGTGGGSGANVLTF. As DNA, the CDR3 is TGCGCCAGCACCTTTACCGGGACAGGTGGTGGATCTGGGGCCAACGTCCTGACTTTC. The full variable domain, its missing parts supplied by reference TRBV5-1 and TRBJ2-6, is KAGVTQTPRYLIKTRGQQVTLSCSPISGHRSVSWYQQTPGQGLQFLFEYFSETQRNKGNFPGRFSGRQFSNSRSEMNVSTLELGDSALYLCASTFTGTGGGSGANVLTFGAGSRLTVL.

The chain employs TRBV29-1 and TRBJ2-7; TRBD1 aligns across 8 bases. The CDR3 extends over 18 amino acids. J gave up 5 bases and V 4 bases, and 22 bases lay outside the gene matches. In germline, CDR1 is SQVTM, CDR2 ANQGSEA. The CDR3, as DNA: TGCAGCGTTGGGGGCGCCATAGAGACCGGGACAGGCCGTCACGAGCAGTACTTC. Its translation: CSVGGAIETGTGRHEQYF.

A remark on this clone: This may come from a read error, since a much larger clone is one base off. Likely a read error: the CDR3 ends without its conserved phenylalanine or tryptophan. The V call is TRBV18, the J call TRBJ1-1; D gene unclear. Germline CDR1 KGHSH, CDR2 LQKENI. The CDR3 consists of 13 residues. Here the CDR3 DNA reads TGTGTCAGCTCACAAGACGGGGACACTGAAGCTTTCTCT. Its protein is CVSSQDGDTEAFS.

The rearrangement uses TRBV6-1 and TRBJ2-7, with 8 bases that match TRBD1. V dropped 11 bases and J dropped 1; count of bases not matched to a gene: 4. The CDR3 has 12 residues. Germline CDR1 and CDR2: MNHNS and SASEGT. The CDR3 sequence is CAGRQGSYEQYF. Here the CDR3 DNA reads TGTGCCGGAAGACAGGGGTCCTACGAGCAGTACTTC.

The chain carries TRBV9 and TRBJ2-1; 14 nucleotides line up with TRBD2. The CDR3 loop spans 20 amino acids. V trimming: 4 bases; J trimming: 5 bases; junction bases outside the gene matches: 17. Per the germline V gene, CDR1 is SGDLS and CDR2 is YYNGEE. The CDR3 DNA reads TGTGCCAGCAGCTCGCATCCGGGACTAGCGGGAGTACAGCGAGACAATGAGCAGTTCTTC. Its translation is CASSSHPGLAGVQRDNEQFF.

The chain couples TRBV18 to TRBJ2-4; D remains ambiguous. Trimming removed 3 bases at V and 0 bases at J, with 9 bases between. Germline CDR1 and CDR2: KGHSH and LQKENI. The CDR3 is made up of 15 amino acids. The CDR3, as DNA: TGTGCCAGCTCACCGGCAATTTTAGCCAAAAACATTCAGTACTTC. As protein: CASSPAILAKNIQYF.

Notes on this clone: At the DNA level, this CDR3 is encoded by other sequences in the same sample as well. The CDR3 region is CASSVQLNQPQHF. The DNA of the CDR3 is TGTGCCAGCAGTGTACAGCTCAATCAGCCCCAGCATTTT. The chain carries TRBV6-4 and TRBJ1-5; D remains unclear. Trimming stripped 4 bases from V and 3 bases from J, with 7 bases between. Germline CDR1 reads MRHNA; CDR2 reads SNTAGT. The CDR3 contains 13 residues.

This chain connects TRBV6-1 to TRBJ1-4, with TRBD1 matching 8 bases. V lost 7 bases to trimming and J lost 4 bases; unmatched junction nucleotides: 5. Germline V gives CDR1 MNHNS, CDR2 SASEGT. The CDR3 is 14 amino acids. The CDR3 DNA follows: TGTGCCAGCATAGGACAGGGTGGTAATGAAAAACTGTTTTTT. Amino acid sequence: CASIGQGGNEKLFF.

The genes are TRBV11-3 and TRBJ2-3; D gene ambiguous. Trimming took 6 bases from V and 4 from J, leaving 11 bases between them. The CDR3 totals 13 residues. The germline V gene has CDR1 SGHNT and CDR2 YENEEA. The CDR3 reads CASRPPWSDTQYF. DNA for the CDR3: TGTGCCAGCAGGCCCCCTTGGTCAGATACGCAGTATTTT.

The chain combines TRBV28 with TRBJ1-5, with unresolved D. Germline assignment: CDR1 MDHEN and CDR2 SYDVKM. The CDR3 loop spans 15 amino acids. The V gene lost 7 bases and the J gene lost 0 bases, with 13 bases spanning the gap. CDR3 coding DNA: TGTGCCAGCAAGCCGGGATTTAATAGCAATCAGCCCCAGCATTTT. Protein sequence: CASKPGFNSNQPQHF.

The J gene is TRBJ2-7, the V gene TRBV6-5; 8 nucleotides agree with TRBD1. J lost 3 bases, V lost 4 bases, and 8 bases had no gene match. This CDR3 has 15 amino acids. CDR1 MNHEY and CDR2 SVGAGI come from the germline V gene. CDR3 in DNA: TGTGCCAGCAGTTCGCCACAGGGACAGGACTACGAGCAGTACTTC. Amino acid sequence: CASSSPQGQDYEQYF.

This chain links TRBV21-1 with TRBJ2-3; the table's D call of TRBD1 was not tested on the DNA. TRBV21-1 represents a pseudogene. The CDR3 has 15 amino acids. The CDR3 reads CASKTGPAPEDTQYF. The CDR3 DNA reads as TGTGCCAGCAAGACAGGGCCGGCTCCGGAGGATACGCAGTATTTT.

The genes are TRBV10-3 and TRBJ1-3; 9 nucleotides align to TRBD1. V was pared by 3 bases and J by 6 bases, with 6 bases of the junction left unmatched. The CDR3 extends over 15 amino acids. Germline-derived CDR1 and CDR2 are ENHRY and SYGVKD. The CDR3 sequence: CAISDPGQGINTIYF. CDR3 DNA sequence: TGTGCCATCAGTGACCCGGGACAGGGAATAAACACCATATATTTT.

The chain uses TRBV28 and TRBJ1-5; D unresolved. The ends were cut back, 3 bases at V and 2 bases at J, with 8 bases in the middle. Germline assignment: CDR1 MDHEN and CDR2 SYDVKM. The CDR3 loop spans 14 amino acids. The DNA of the CDR3 is TGTGCCAGCAGTTTGTTAGGACGCAATCAGCCCCAGCATTTT. It is translated as CASSLLGRNQPQHF.

Comment on this clone: Other nucleotide sequences in the sample specify the same CDR3. The chain carries TRBV9 and TRBJ1-4, with D hard to call. This CDR3 has 14 amino acids. CDR1 is SGDLS, CDR2 YYNGEE, per germline. V lost 0 bases and J 2 bases, leaving 5 bases between the germline ends. As DNA, the CDR3 is TGTGCCAGCAGCGTAGGAGGGACTAATGAAAAACTGTTTTTT. It encodes CASSVGGTNEKLFF.